This T cell receptor beta chain came from a study of identifying expanded T cells in peripheral blood. As regards this clone: The target antigen is unknown.

Study-wide points: Technical replicates showed roughly 1.2 changed clones; around two weeks 15 to 20; four weeks 19.

The protocol was immunoSEQ multiplex PCR, while the TCRdb copy is restricted to in-frame clones and leaves out a portion. This table has 100,000 to 150,000 clones, 75% to 90% appearing once. The sequence was collected from a person aged 18 to 75 in good health. Sequenced material: blood.

The CDR3 protein is CASSPGGFSYTDTQYF. The CDR3 DNA reads TGTGCCAGCAGCCCCGGGGGCTTCAGTTACACAGATACGCAGTATTTT. This chain links TRBV7-2 with TRBJ2-3; TRBD1 or TRBD2 may be the D gene (6 bases each). Trimming cost V 5 bases and J 2 bases, with 17 bases left between them. In germline, CDR1 is SGHTA, CDR2 FQGNSA. The CDR3 is 16 residues long.